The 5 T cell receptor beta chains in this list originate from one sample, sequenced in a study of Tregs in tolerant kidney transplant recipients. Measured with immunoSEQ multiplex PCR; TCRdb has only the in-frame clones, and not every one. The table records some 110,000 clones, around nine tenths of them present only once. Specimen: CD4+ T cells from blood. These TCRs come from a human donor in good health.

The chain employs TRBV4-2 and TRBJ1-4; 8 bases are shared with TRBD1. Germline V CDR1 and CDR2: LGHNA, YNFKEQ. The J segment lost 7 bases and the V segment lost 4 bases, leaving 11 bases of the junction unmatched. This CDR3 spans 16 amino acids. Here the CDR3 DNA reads TGTGCCAGCAGCCTGGCACGGGGACAGGAGAGTGAAAAACTGTTTTTT. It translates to CASSLARGQESEKLFF.

In DNA, the CDR3 is TGTGCCAGCAGCTTAAGGACGTCCAAAAACATTCAGTACTTC. Translated, it gives CASSLRTSKNIQYF. The chain links TRBV7-2 to TRBJ2-4; D not certain. From germline, CDR1 is SGHTA and CDR2 FQGNSA. This CDR3 is built from 14 residues. V lost 2 bases, J lost 2 bases, and 7 bases lay in between. The entire variable domain, with the rest obtained from reference TRBV7-2 and TRBJ2-4, is as follows: GAGVSQSPSNKVTEKGKDVELRCDPISGHTALYWYRQSLGQGLEFLIYFQGNSAPDKSGLPSDRFSAERTGGSVSTLTIQRTQQEDSAVYLCASSLRTSKNIQYFGAGTRLSVL.

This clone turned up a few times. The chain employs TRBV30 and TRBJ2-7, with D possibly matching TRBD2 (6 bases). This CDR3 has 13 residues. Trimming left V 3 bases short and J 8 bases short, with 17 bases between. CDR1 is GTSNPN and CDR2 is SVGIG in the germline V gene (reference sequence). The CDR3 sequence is CAWSPKLARQQYF. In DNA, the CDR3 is TGTGCCTGGAGCCCAAAACTAGCCAGGCAGCAGTACTTC.

The CDR3 is CASRQGTEDGYTF. The DNA of the CDR3 is TGCGCCAGCAGACAGGGGACGGAGGATGGCTACACCTTC. The V and J genes are TRBV5-1 and TRBJ1-2, with 7 bases that match TRBD1. The CDR3 totals 13 residues. The ends lost 5 bases at V and 6 bases at J; junction bases unmatched: 7. Germline V gene sequence: CDR1 SGHRS, CDR2 YFSETQ.

The CDR3 bases are TGCGCCAGCAGCCACGGGACTCCCAACACCGGGGAGCTGTTTTTT. This translates into CASSHGTPNTGELFF. This chain joins TRBV5-1 and TRBJ2-2, with D perhaps matching TRBD2 (6 bases). The CDR3 length is 15 residues. V was pared by 4 bases and J by 2 bases, with 12 bases between. Germline V gives CDR1 SGHRS, CDR2 YFSETQ.